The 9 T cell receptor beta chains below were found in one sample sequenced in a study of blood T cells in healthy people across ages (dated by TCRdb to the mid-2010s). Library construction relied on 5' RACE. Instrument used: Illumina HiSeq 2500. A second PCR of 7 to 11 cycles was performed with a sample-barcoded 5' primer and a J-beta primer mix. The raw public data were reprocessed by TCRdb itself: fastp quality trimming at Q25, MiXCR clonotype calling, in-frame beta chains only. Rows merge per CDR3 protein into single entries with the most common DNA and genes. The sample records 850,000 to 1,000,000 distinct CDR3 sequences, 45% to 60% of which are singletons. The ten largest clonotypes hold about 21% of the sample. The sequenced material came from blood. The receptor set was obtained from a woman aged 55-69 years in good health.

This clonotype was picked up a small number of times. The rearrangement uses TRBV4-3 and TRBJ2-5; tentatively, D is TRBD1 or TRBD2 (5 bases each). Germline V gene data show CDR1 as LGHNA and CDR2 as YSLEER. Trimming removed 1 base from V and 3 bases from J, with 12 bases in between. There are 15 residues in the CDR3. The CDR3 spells CASSQGAGTKETQYF. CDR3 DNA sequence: TGCGCCAGCAGCCAAGGCGCCGGGACCAAAGAGACCCAGTACTTC.

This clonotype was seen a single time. The CDR3 region is CASSLDRAGYEQYF. Here the CDR3 DNA reads TGCGCCAGCAGCTTGGACAGGGCGGGATACGAGCAGTACTTC. The genes are TRBV5-1 and TRBJ2-7; perhaps D is TRBD1 or TRBD2 (6 bases each). Per germline, CDR1 SGHRS and CDR2 YFSETQ. The CDR3 has 14 amino acids. V was cut by 0 bases and J by 4 bases, with 11 bases left in between.

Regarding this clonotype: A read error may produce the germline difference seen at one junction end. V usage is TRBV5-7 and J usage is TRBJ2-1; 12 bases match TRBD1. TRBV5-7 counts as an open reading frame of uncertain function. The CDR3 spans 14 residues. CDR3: CAGSLGTGGDEQFF. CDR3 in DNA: TGTGCCGGCAGCTTGGGGACAGGGGGCGATGAGCAGTTCTTC.

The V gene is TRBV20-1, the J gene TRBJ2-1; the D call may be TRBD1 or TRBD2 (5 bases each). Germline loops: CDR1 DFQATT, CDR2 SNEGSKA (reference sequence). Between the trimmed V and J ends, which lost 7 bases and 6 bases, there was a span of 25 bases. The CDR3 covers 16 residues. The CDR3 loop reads CSVGGLRGSEGNEQFF. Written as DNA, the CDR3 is TGCAGTGTTGGGGGTTTGAGGGGCAGTGAAGGCAATGAGCAGTTCTTC.

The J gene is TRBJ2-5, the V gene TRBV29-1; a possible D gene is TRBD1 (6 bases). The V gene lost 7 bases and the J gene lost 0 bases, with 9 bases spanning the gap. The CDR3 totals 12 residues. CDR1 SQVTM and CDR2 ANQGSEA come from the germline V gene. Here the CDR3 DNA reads TGCAGCGGGCGGACAGACCAAGAGACCCAGTACTTC. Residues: CSGRTDQETQYF.

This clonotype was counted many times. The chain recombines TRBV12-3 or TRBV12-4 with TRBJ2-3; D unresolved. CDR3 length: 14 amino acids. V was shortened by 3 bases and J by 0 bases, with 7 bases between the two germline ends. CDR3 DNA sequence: TGTGCCAGCAGTTTTTCGGTGAGCACAGATACGCAGTATTTT. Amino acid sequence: CASSFSVSTDTQYF.

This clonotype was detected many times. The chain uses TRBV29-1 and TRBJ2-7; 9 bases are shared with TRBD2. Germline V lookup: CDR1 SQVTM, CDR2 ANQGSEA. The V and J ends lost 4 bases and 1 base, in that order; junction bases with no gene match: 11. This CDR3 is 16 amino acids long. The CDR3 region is CSVGFEFSGSSYEQYF. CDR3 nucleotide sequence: TGCAGCGTTGGGTTTGAGTTTAGCGGGAGTTCCTACGAGCAGTACTTC.

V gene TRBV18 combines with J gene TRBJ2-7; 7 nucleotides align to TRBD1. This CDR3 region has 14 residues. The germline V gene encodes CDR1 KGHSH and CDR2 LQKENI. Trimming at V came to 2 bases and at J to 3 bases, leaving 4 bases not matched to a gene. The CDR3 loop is CASSPKTGDYEQYF. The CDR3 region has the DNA TGTGCCAGCTCACCAAAAACAGGGGACTACGAGCAGTACTTC.

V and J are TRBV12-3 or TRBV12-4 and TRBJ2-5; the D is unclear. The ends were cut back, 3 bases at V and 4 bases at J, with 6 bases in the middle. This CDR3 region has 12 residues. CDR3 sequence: CASSLGIETQYF. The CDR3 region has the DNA TGTGCCAGCAGTTTGGGGATAGAGACCCAGTACTTC.